The table lists the clone carrying this T cell receptor beta chain with a few counts. Its specificity is unknown. The iRepertoire nested amplicon-rescue multiplex PCR amplified TCR alpha and beta CDR3s from RNA. Input was roughly 85-400 ng of tissue mRNA or PBMC total RNA. TCRdb re-called the multiplex PCR reads through MiXCR, storing one row per CDR3 protein. The data hold fewer than 500,000 distinct CDR3 sequences, with 41% observed a single time. This specimen comes from a study of glioma-infiltrating T cells. Study-wide findings and caveats: Tissue and blood shared very few CDR3 sequences. Shared blood CDR3 signature motifs marked patients with low tissue-blood divergence. Tissue-blood divergence was below expectation in non-neoplastic patients, above in gliomas.

Between the trimmed V and J ends, which lost 1 base and 4 bases, there was a span of 7 bases. CDR3 size: 13 residues. Per the germline V gene, CDR1 is MGHRA and CDR2 is YSYEKL. The V call is TRBV4-1, the J call TRBJ1-1; D gene unclear. This receptor was obtained from a human donor with low-grade glioma or glioblastoma, undergoing nonglioma brain surgery, or in good health (not recorded which). Sequenced input: glioma tissue, nonneoplastic brain tissue, or PBMCs (not recorded which). For the CDR3, the DNA is TGCGCCAGCAGCCAAGGGCAGGCCACTGAAGCTTTCTTT. Its translation is CASSQGQATEAFF.